The rows below give T cell receptor beta chains drawn from one sample of a study of graft-versus-host responses after intestinal transplantation. Clones were read by immunoSEQ multiplex PCR, and TCRdb kept only the in-frame ones, dropping some. The repertoire consists of 30,000 to 40,000 clones, with around 96% occurring once and the leading ten covering about 0.8%. Sequencing used PBMCs, obtained 16 days after intestinal transplant. The receptors come from a human patient who received an intestinal transplant, so some T cells may come from the graft donor. Both conserved end residues are part of each CDR3. Each record gives: V gene, J gene, D gene, clone size, CDR3 DNA, CDR3 protein. D genes are given only for firm matches. Clone size is not always given. Where it is, it says once, few, many or a class for expanded clones.

>TRBV9|TRBJ2-7|-|-
TGTGCCAGCAGCCCATACCAGAGGGCTTACGAGCAGTACTTC
CASSPYQRAYEQYF
>TRBV28|TRBJ2-7|TRBD1|once
TGTGCCAGCAGTTTGGCGACAGGGGGCTACGAGCAGTACTTC
CASSLATGGYEQYF
>TRBV15|TRBJ2-7|-|-
TGTGCCACCAGCAGAGGGGTCATGGGGGGTAACCTATTCGAGCAGTACTTC
CATSRGVMGGNLFEQYF
>TRBV5-1|TRBJ2-5|-|-
TGCGCCAGCAGCTCTGATATCTATGTAACAGAGACCCAGTACTTC
CASSSDIYVTETQYF
>TRBV9|TRBJ2-1|-|-
TGTGCCAGCAGCGTAGAGAGCAGCTCCTACAATGAGCAGTTCTTC
CASSVESSSYNEQFF
>TRBV30|TRBJ1-1|TRBD1|-
TGTGCCTGGAGAGGGGCAGGGGGGAACACTGAAGCTTTCTTT
CAWRGAGGNTEAFF
>TRBV9|TRBJ1-5|-|-
TGTGCCAGCAGCGTAGCTGGGGGGAATCAGCCCCAGCATTTT
CASSVAGGNQPQHF
>TRBV7-2|TRBJ1-5|-|-
TGTGCCAGCAGCTTAGGTCAGTATCAGCCCCAGCATTTT
CASSLGQYQPQHF
>TRBV4-1|TRBJ2-1|-|-
TGCGCCAGCAGCCCCGGGACATCCTACAATGAGCAGTTCTTC
CASSPGTSYNEQFF
>TRBV9|TRBJ2-3|TRBD2|-
TGTGCCAGCAGCGATGATCCGGGACTAGGAGCCCCAGATACGCAGTATTTT
CASSDDPGLGAPDTQYF